This TCR beta chain is from a study of blood T cell repertoires in COVID-19. Across the study: The cDNA or gDNA used as material had been derived from T cells, B-cell-depleted T cells, or PBMCs.

Germline V lookup: CDR1 MDHEN, CDR2 SYDVKM. V shed 3 bases and J 3 bases; nucleotides not matched to a gene: 7. This CDR3 spans 16 amino acids. Sequencing used immunoSEQ multiplex PCR; TCRdb keeps in-frame clones, though not all of them. The repertoire holds about 260,000 clones, with 80% to 90% as singletons. Those who participated ranged in age from roughly 18 to 95 years and resided in about two dozen US areas. Participant-reported clinical history was the basis for cohort assignment. Sequencing input: PBMCs or T cells enriched from blood (not recorded which). This TCR came from a woman aged 25 to 39 with acute COVID-19. The chain joins TRBV28 to TRBJ2-3, with TRBD2 identical over 9 bases. This CDR3 reads CASSFGTSRGTDTQYF. The CDR3 DNA follows: TGTGCCAGCAGTTTCGGGACTAGCCGGGGAACAGATACGCAGTATTTT.